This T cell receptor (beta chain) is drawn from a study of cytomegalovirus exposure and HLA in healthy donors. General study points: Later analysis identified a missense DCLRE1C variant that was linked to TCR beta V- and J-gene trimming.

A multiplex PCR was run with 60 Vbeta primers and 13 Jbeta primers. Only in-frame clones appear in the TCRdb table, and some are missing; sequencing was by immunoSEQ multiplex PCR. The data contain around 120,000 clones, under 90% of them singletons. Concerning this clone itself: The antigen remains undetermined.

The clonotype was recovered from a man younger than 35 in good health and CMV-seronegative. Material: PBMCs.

CDR3 residues: CASSSGPSVYYEQYF. The CDR3 region has the DNA TGTGCCAGCAGCTCAGGACCTAGCGTTTACTACGAGCAGTACTTC. The chain carries TRBV5-8 and TRBJ2-7; D is perhaps TRBD2 (6 bases). The length of the CDR3 is 15 residues. Germline CDR1 SGHTS, CDR2 YDEGEE. V dropped 3 bases and J dropped 3 bases, with 16 bases sitting between them.